These 27 T cell receptor beta chains originate from one sample sequenced in a study of patients and donors after allogeneic stem cell transplantation. A single record per CDR3 protein comes from TCRdb applying MiXCR to the RT-PCR reads. The data show roughly 190,000 distinct CDR3 sequences, roughly two fifths seen once. The source material was blood, either unsorted or a sorted T cell fraction (not recorded which). All receptors come from a human donor who was either an allogeneic HSCT recipient or a stem cell or donor lymphocyte infusion donor (not recorded which). It is not recorded whose cells these are; they may come from a transplant donor.

This clonotype was seen a handful of times. The V gene is TRBV12-3 or TRBV12-4, the J gene TRBJ1-1; possible D gene TRBD1, 6 bases. This CDR3 region has 15 residues. Trimming removed 2 bases at V and 1 base at J, with 11 bases between. CDR3 region: CASSLKMGQNTEAFF. CDR3 in DNA: TGTGCCAGCAGTTTAAAAATGGGACAGAACACTGAAGCTTTCTTT.

V usage is TRBV4-2 and J usage is TRBJ2-2; D not certain. Looked up from germline, CDR1 is LGHNA and CDR2 is YNFKEQ. V was pared by 0 bases and J by 3 bases, with 8 bases between. The CDR3 sequence is 15 residues long. The CDR3 region has the DNA TGTGCCAGCAGCCAAGAAGGGCTCGACACCGGGGAGCTGTTTTTT. Translated, it gives CASSQEGLDTGELFF.

The chain combines TRBV12-3 or TRBV12-4 with TRBJ1-5, with D possibly matching TRBD1 (6 bases). This CDR3 region has 13 residues. Trimming took off 8 bases at V and 1 base at J, with 9 bases between the two ends. Here the CDR3 reads CASQRGSNQPQHF. In nucleotides, the CDR3 is TGTGCCAGCCAGAGGGGGAGCAATCAGCCCCAGCATTTT.

The gene calls are TRBV6-5 and TRBJ2-7, with 8 bases aligning to TRBD2. Germline V gene lookup returns CDR1 MNHEY and CDR2 SVGAGI. The V and J ends lost 5 bases and 7 bases, in that order; junction bases with no gene match: 10. This CDR3 comprises 14 residues. This CDR3 is CASSPGTRSEEQYF. The CDR3 region has the DNA TGTGCCAGCAGTCCCGGGACTAGGTCTGAAGAGCAGTACTTC.

This clonotype was seen a handful of times. The chain is built from TRBV7-2 and TRBJ1-2, with unresolved D. The CDR3 has 12 amino acids. Germline V gene sequence: CDR1 SGHTA, CDR2 FQGNSA. V was shortened by 5 bases and J by 7 bases, with 11 bases between the two germline ends. CDR3: CASSPRTGGYTF. The CDR3 coding sequence is TGTGCCAGCAGCCCAAGGACTGGTGGCTACACCTTC.

This chain joins TRBV11-1 and TRBJ2-5; no clear D. The CDR3 totals 14 residues. V lost 1 base to trimming and J lost 5 bases, with 11 bases between them. Germline CDR1 and CDR2: SGHAT and FQDESV (reference sequence). CDR3 DNA sequence: TGTGCCAGCAGCTTAGTATCCAGCTTGGAGACCCAGTACTTC. Amino acid sequence: CASSLVSSLETQYF.

The rearrangement joins TRBV6-5 to TRBJ2-4; the D gene is possibly TRBD2 (5 bases). Germline-derived CDR1 and CDR2 are MNHEY and SVGAGI. This CDR3 has 15 residues. The germline V and J ends were trimmed by 4 bases and 2 bases, with 12 bases remaining between them. CDR3 sequence reads: CASSSLGSPKNIQYF. The CDR3 DNA reads as TGTGCCAGCAGTTCCCTAGGGAGCCCCAAAAACATTCAGTACTTC.

This clonotype appeared once. The gene calls are TRBV11-2 and TRBJ2-5; no definite D call. Trimming stripped 5 bases from V and 4 bases from J, with 8 bases between. Germline V CDR1 and CDR2: SGHAT, FQNNGV. The CDR3 runs 12 residues. CDR3 protein: CASSHLAETQYF. CDR3 DNA sequence: TGTGCCAGCAGCCACTTGGCAGAGACCCAGTACTTC.

The rearrangement uses TRBV4-3 and TRBJ2-7, with 8 bases fitting TRBD1. Per germline, CDR1 LGHNA and CDR2 YSLEER. V was clipped by 4 bases and J by 3 bases; unmatched bases: 8. The CDR3 is 15 amino acids. The CDR3 DNA follows: TGCGCCAGCAGCCTCCAGGACAGGGAGGTCTACGAGCAGTACTTC. Protein sequence: CASSLQDREVYEQYF.

This clonotype was detected a few times. The gene calls are TRBV7-3 and TRBJ1-4; 11 bases are a match to TRBD1. The trim removed 5 bases at V and 2 bases at J, leaving 10 bases unmatched. Germline V gene data show CDR1 as SGHTA and CDR2 as FQGTGA. The CDR3 is 18 amino acids. The CDR3 is CASSARTGGNMTNEKLFF. CDR3 sequence (DNA): TGTGCCAGCAGCGCGAGGACAGGGGGCAATATGACTAATGAAAAACTGTTTTTT.

The rearrangement uses TRBV4-3 and TRBJ2-7, with a weak D call TRBD2 (5 bases). Trimming shortened V by 1 base and J by 3 bases, and 16 bases separated the two germline ends. The CDR3 contains 16 residues. Germline V gene lookup returns CDR1 LGHNA and CDR2 YSLEER. This CDR3 reads CASSQAAGLYLYEQYF. As DNA, the CDR3 is TGCGCCAGCAGCCAAGCTGCGGGCCTCTATCTCTACGAGCAGTACTTC.

The chain is built from TRBV19 and TRBJ1-2; D gene ambiguous. CDR3 length equals 11 residues. Per germline, CDR1 LNHDA and CDR2 SQIVND (reference sequence). The germline V and J ends were trimmed by 5 bases and 5 bases, with 6 bases remaining between them. CDR3 loop: CASSFWYGYTF. CDR3 nucleotide sequence: TGTGCCAGTAGTTTCTGGTATGGCTACACCTTC.

The rearrangement links TRBV4-3 to TRBJ2-2; D could derive from TRBD1 or TRBD2 (5 bases each). This CDR3 region has 14 residues. Germline CDR1 and CDR2: LGHNA and YSLEER. V shed 0 bases and J shed 8 bases, with 10 bases lying between them. The CDR3 sequence: CASSQDGGRGELFF. CDR3 coding DNA: TGCGCCAGCAGCCAAGATGGGGGTAGGGGGGAGCTGTTTTTT.

This clonotype was observed a handful of times. The J gene is TRBJ2-1, the V gene TRBV11-1; D is uncertain. CDR1 is SGHAT, CDR2 FQDESV, per germline (reference sequence). This CDR3 region has 15 residues. V was shortened by 1 base and J by 9 bases, with 16 bases between the two germline ends. DNA of the CDR3: TGTGCCAGCAGCTTAGACAGTGCATGGGTCCGTGAGCAGTTCTTC. Its translation is CASSLDSAWVREQFF.

This clonotype was seen only a few times. This chain links TRBV28 with TRBJ2-7; TRBD1 aligns across 8 bases. Trimming took 6 bases from V and 3 from J; bases not matched to a gene: 13. Germline V gene data show CDR1 as MDHEN and CDR2 as SYDVKM. This CDR3 is 16 amino acids long. The CDR3 loop is CASSHHFDRGFYEQYF. The CDR3 DNA is TGTGCCAGCAGCCATCATTTCGACAGGGGATTCTACGAGCAGTACTTC.

The rearrangement uses TRBV4-1 and TRBJ2-7; 9 bases map to TRBD2. The CDR3 has 16 residues. Trimming removed 2 bases from V and 5 bases from J; junction bases left unmatched: 10. Germline lookup yields CDR1 MGHRA and CDR2 YSYEKL. CDR3 sequence (DNA): TGCGCCAGCAGCCAACTTGGTACAAGCGGGAGGAACGAGCAGTACTTC. Translating gives CASSQLGTSGRNEQYF.

This clonotype was found a few times. The chain carries TRBV12-3 or TRBV12-4 and TRBJ2-7; D unclear. Trimming took 1 base from V and 5 from J, leaving 6 bases between them. There are 12 residues in the CDR3. CDR3 DNA sequence: TGTGCCAGCAGTTTAGGGCCCCACGAGCAGTACTTC. Its protein product is CASSLGPHEQYF.

CDR3 coding DNA: TGTGCCAGCAGCGGCAGGGGGCGGGAGGTGGGAGATACGCAGTATTTT. It codes for CASSGRGREVGDTQYF. This chain links TRBV3-1 with TRBJ2-3, with D perhaps matching TRBD1 or TRBD2 (8 bases each). Looked up from germline, CDR1 is LGHDT and CDR2 is YNNKEL (reference sequence). CDR3 length: 16 residues. The V and J ends lost 5 bases and 5 bases respectively, with 20 bases between them.

The genes are TRBV7-9 and TRBJ2-1; D unresolved. The CDR3 sequence is 16 residues long. The germline CDR1 and CDR2 sequences are SEHNR and FQNEAQ (reference sequence). The V end lost 4 bases, the J end lost 2 bases, and 15 bases lay between the germline ends. This chain's CDR3 is CASSSTSQATYNEQFF. The CDR3 DNA sequence: TGTGCCAGCAGCTCCACAAGTCAAGCGACCTACAATGAGCAGTTCTTC.

This clonotype was counted many times. The chain employs TRBV19 and TRBJ1-2, with TRBD1 identical over 12 bases. The V and J ends lost 6 bases and 7 bases, in that order; junction bases with no gene match: 6. The germline gives CDR1 LNHDA, CDR2 SQIVND (reference sequence). This CDR3 spans 14 amino acids. As DNA, the CDR3 is TGTGCCAGTAGACCCGGGACAGGGGGCTTTGGCTACACCTTC. Protein: CASRPGTGGFGYTF.

The chain recombines TRBV7-6 with TRBJ1-5; TRBD1 matches at 8 bases. The V gene's germline CDR1 is SGHVS and CDR2 FNYEAQ. Trimming at V came to 5 bases and at J to 2 bases, leaving 2 bases not matched to a gene. The CDR3 runs 14 residues. DNA for the CDR3: TGTGCCAGCAGCCCGACAGGGGGCAATCAGCCCCAGCATTTT. Its translation: CASSPTGGNQPQHF.

This clonotype was detected a few times. The CDR3 DNA follows: TGTGCCAGCAGCTTAGGGATGGGGGCGCGGAATGAAAAACTGTTTTTT. Translated, it gives CASSLGMGARNEKLFF. V is TRBV7-9 and J is TRBJ1-4; possible D gene TRBD1, 6 bases. Trimming removed 1 base from V and 5 bases from J, with 14 bases in between. Per the germline V gene, CDR1 is SEHNR and CDR2 is FQNEAQ (reference sequence). The CDR3 is 16 residues long.

This clonotype was counted a few times. The rearrangement uses TRBV6-4 and TRBJ1-2, with D uncertain. The length of the CDR3 is 14 residues. Trimming left V 6 bases short and J 3 bases short, with 14 bases between. Germline CDR1 is MRHNA and CDR2 is SNTAGT. This CDR3 is CASRDGIGDYGYTF. The CDR3 nucleotides read TGTGCCAGCAGAGACGGGATAGGTGACTATGGCTACACCTTC.

This clonotype was found once. This chain connects TRBV5-1 to TRBJ2-5; tentatively, D is TRBD1 (6 bases). The germline V and J ends were trimmed by 2 bases and 1 base, with 9 bases remaining between them. Germline V lookup: CDR1 SGHRS, CDR2 YFSETQ. This CDR3 region has 14 residues. The CDR3 DNA follows: TGCGCCAGCAGCTTTTCGACAGGCCAAGAGACCCAGTACTTC. The encoded protein is CASSFSTGQETQYF.

The CDR3 bases are TGTGCCAGCAGCCAAGAAGGAGGGAGCAATCAGCCCCAGCATTTT. This encodes CASSQEGGSNQPQHF. The V and J genes are TRBV4-2 and TRBJ1-5; D ambiguous. This CDR3 has 15 residues. With 0 bases removed from V and 1 base from J, the gap between germline ends came to 7 bases. Germline V lookup: CDR1 LGHNA, CDR2 YNFKEQ.

This clonotype was detected a few times. The gene calls are TRBV9 and TRBJ2-2, with D possibly being TRBD2 (5 bases). The CDR3 is 13 amino acids. Germline CDR1 reads SGDLS; CDR2 reads YYNGEE. V was trimmed by 0 bases and J by 6 bases, leaving 6 bases between them. CDR3 nucleotides: TGTGCCAGCAGCGTAGGGGGAGCCGGGGAGCTGTTTTTT. Residues: CASSVGGAGELFF.

The gene calls are TRBV21-1 and TRBJ1-2; the D call of TRBD1 is as the table states it, not checked on the DNA. TRBV21-1 is shown as a pseudogene. CDR3 length equals 14 residues. The CDR3 is CASSKAGRVYGYTF. CDR3 sequence (DNA): TGTGCCAGCAGCAAAGCAGGGCGGGTCTATGGCTACACCTTC.